This T cell receptor beta chain comes out of a study of identical twins. Study conclusions and caveats: The same donors were not followed; conclusions instead depended on cross-sectional statistical analysis.

A universal primer site was incorporated via template switching, and the cDNA contained unique molecular identifiers. Using its own MiXCR run on the 5' RACE reads, TCRdb lists one record per CDR3 protein. The sample has some 900,000 distinct CDR3 sequences; around an eighth are singletons. The sample holds one count of this clonotype. The antigen is unknown. The CDR3 contains 16 residues. The germline V gene encodes CDR1 LNHNV and CDR2 YYDKDF (reference sequence). Trimming took off 2 bases at V and 9 bases at J, with 20 bases between the two ends. This sample also belongs to another study, concerning yellow fever vaccine responses in identical twins.

The chain couples TRBV15 to TRBJ2-1, with a possible D match to TRBD2 (5 bases). Specimen: PBMCs. The clonotype was recovered from a woman between 18 and 29 years old in good health. CDR3 in DNA: TGTGCCACCAGCAGACCCCCCGGGAATAGCGTAGGTGAGCAGTTCTTC. Translated, it gives CATSRPPGNSVGEQFF.